Listed here is a single TCR beta chain. Libraries were prepared by immunoSEQ multiplex PCR; TCRdb keeps only in-frame clonotypes and omits some of them. The data hold under 200,000 clones, with around 85% observed a single time. The sample belongs to a study of blood T cell repertoires in COVID-19. Study information: T cells, B-cell-depleted T cells, or PBMCs provided the cDNA or gDNA that served as material.

CDR1 is SGHRS and CDR2 is YFSETQ in the germline V gene. V gave up 1 base and J gave up 4 bases, with 10 bases separating them. The CDR3 runs 14 residues. This clonotype was obtained from a woman aged 60-75 years with COVID-19, enrolled during active disease. Source material: peripheral blood. The chain uses TRBV5-1 and TRBJ2-3; D gene unclear. The CDR3 loop reads CASSLWAKPDTQYF. The CDR3 DNA sequence: TGCGCCAGCAGCTTGTGGGCCAAACCAGATACGCAGTATTTT.